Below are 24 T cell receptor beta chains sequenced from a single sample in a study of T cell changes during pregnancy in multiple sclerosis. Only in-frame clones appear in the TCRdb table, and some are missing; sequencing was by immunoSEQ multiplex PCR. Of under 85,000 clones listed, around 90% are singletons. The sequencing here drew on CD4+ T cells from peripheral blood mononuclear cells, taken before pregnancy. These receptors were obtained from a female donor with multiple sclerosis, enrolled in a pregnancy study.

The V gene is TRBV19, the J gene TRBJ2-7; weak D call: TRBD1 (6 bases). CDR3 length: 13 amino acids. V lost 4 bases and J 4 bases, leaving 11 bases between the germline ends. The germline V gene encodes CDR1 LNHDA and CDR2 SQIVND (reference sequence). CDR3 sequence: CASSTQGRYEQYF. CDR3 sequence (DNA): TGTGCCAGTAGTACCCAGGGGAGATACGAGCAGTACTTC.

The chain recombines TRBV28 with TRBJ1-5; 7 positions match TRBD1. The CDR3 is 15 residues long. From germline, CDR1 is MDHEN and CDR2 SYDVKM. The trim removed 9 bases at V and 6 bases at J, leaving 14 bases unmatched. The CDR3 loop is CASSPTGSRLQPQHF. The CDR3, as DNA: TGTGCCAGTAGCCCGACAGGGTCGAGGCTTCAGCCCCAGCATTTT.

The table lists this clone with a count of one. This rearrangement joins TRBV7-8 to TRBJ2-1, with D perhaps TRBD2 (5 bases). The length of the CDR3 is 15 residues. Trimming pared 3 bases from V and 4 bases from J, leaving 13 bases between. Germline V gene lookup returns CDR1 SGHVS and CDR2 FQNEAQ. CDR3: CASSFGKGDYNEQFF. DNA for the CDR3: TGTGCCAGCAGCTTCGGTAAGGGAGATTACAATGAGCAGTTCTTC.

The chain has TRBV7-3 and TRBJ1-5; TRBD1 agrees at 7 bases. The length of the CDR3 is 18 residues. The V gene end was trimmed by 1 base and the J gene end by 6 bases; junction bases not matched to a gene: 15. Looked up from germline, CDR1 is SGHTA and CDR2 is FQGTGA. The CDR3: CASSLIRWQGQSCQPQHF. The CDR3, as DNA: TGTGCCAGCAGCTTAATAAGATGGCAGGGACAGTCCTGTCAGCCCCAGCATTTT.

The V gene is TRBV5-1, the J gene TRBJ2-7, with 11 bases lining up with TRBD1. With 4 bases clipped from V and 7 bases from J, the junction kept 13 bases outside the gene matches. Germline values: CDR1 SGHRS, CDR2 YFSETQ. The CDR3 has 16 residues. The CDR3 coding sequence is TGCGCCAGCAGCGTGAGCCCGGGACAGGGGGATAAGGAGCAGTACTTC. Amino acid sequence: CASSVSPGQGDKEQYF.

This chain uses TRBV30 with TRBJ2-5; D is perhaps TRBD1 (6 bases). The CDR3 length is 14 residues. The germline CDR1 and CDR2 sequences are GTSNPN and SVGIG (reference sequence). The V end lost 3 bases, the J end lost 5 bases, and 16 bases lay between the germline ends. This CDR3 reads CAWRSPWGRETQYF. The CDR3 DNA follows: TGTGCCTGGAGGTCCCCGTGGGGGCGGGAGACCCAGTACTTC.

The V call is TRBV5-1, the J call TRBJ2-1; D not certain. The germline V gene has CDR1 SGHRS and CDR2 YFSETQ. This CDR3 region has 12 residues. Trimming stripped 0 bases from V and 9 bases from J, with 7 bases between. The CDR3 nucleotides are TGCGCCAGCAGCTTGGAGTTTAGTGAGCAGTTCTTC. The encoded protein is CASSLEFSEQFF.

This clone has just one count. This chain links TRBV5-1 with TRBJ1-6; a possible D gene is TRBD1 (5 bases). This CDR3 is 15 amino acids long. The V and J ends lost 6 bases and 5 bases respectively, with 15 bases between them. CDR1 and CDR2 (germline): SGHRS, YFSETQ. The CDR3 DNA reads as TGCGCCAGCACCCAGGAGGGGACCCATAATTCACCCCTCCACTTT. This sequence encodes CASTQEGTHNSPLHF.

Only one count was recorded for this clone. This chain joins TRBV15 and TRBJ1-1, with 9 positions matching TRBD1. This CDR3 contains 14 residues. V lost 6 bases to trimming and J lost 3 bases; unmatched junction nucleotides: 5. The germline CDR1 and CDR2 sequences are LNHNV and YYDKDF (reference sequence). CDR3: CATRGQGEDTEAFF. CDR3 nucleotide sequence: TGTGCCACCAGGGGACAGGGAGAGGACACTGAAGCTTTCTTT.

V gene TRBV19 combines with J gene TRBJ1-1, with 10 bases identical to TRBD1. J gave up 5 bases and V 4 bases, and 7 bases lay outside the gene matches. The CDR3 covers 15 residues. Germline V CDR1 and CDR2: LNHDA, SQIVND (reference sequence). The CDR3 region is CASSTPGQGRTEAFF. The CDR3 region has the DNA TGTGCCAGTAGTACCCCGGGACAGGGGAGAACTGAAGCTTTCTTT.

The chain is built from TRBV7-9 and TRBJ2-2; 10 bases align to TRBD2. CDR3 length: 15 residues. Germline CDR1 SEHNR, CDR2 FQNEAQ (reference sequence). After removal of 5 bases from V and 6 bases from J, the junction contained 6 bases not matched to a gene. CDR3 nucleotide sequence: TGTGCCAGCAGCCTTCTAGCGGGAGTAGCCGGGGAGCTGTTTTTT. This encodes CASSLLAGVAGELFF.

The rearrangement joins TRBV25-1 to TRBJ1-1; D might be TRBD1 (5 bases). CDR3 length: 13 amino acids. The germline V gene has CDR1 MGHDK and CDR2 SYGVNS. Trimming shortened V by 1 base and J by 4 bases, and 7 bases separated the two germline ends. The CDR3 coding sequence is TGTGCCAGCAGTGAATCGGGGGGCACTGAAGCTTTCTTT. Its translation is CASSESGGTEAFF.

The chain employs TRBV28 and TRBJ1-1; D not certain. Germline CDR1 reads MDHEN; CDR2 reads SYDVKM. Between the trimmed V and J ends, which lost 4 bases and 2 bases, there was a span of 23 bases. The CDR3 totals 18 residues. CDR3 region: CASSSRLYSSQVNTEAFF. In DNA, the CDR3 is TGTGCCAGCAGTTCCCGACTTTACTCCTCACAAGTCAACACTGAAGCTTTCTTT. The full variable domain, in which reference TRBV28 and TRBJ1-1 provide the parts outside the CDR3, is DVKVTQSSRYLVKRTGEKVFLECVQDMDHENMFWYRQDPGLGLRLIYFSYDVKMKEKGDIPEGYSVSREKKERFSLILESASTNQTSMYLCASSSRLYSSQVNTEAFFGQGTRLTVV.

The CDR3 here is CASGAGGPGEQFF. CDR3 nucleotides: TGTGCCAGTGGAGCGGGGGGGCCGGGAGAGCAGTTCTTC. The chain has TRBV19 and TRBJ2-1; 10 nucleotides match TRBD2. V was clipped by 8 bases and J by 10 bases; unmatched bases: 8. Germline values: CDR1 LNHDA, CDR2 SQIVND (reference sequence). The CDR3 length is 13 residues.

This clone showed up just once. The CDR3 region has the DNA TGTGCCAGCTCACCCGGACTGCTGGATGTTGCTGCTTTCTTT. This encodes CASSPGLLDVAAFF. The chain carries TRBV18 and TRBJ1-1, with unresolved D. The CDR3 contains 14 residues. CDR1 is KGHSH, CDR2 LQKENI, per germline. Trimming left V 3 bases short and J 11 bases short, with 19 bases between.

The CDR3 DNA sequence: TGCGCCAGCAGCCAAGAGGGGGGAATAGGGAGCAATCAGCCCCAGCATTTT. Amino acid sequence: CASSQEGGIGSNQPQHF. This sequence joins TRBV4-1 and TRBJ1-5; maybe TRBD1 (5 bases). CDR3 length equals 17 residues. Trimming stripped 0 bases from V and 1 base from J, with 13 bases between. Germline V lookup: CDR1 MGHRA, CDR2 YSYEKL.

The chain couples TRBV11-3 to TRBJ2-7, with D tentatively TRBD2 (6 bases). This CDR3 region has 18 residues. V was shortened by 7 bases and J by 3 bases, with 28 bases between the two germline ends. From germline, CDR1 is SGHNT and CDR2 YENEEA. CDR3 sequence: CASTLERAPELGSYEQYF. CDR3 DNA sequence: TGTGCCAGCACCCTGGAGCGGGCCCCCGAATTGGGAAGCTACGAGCAGTACTTC.

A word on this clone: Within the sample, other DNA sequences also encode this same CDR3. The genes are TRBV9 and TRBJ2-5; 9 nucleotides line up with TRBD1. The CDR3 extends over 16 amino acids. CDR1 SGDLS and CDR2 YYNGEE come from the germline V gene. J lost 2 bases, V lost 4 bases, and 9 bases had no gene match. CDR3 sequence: CASSHPPGTGQETQYF. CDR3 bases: TGTGCCAGCAGCCACCCCCCCGGGACAGGGCAAGAGACCCAGTACTTC.

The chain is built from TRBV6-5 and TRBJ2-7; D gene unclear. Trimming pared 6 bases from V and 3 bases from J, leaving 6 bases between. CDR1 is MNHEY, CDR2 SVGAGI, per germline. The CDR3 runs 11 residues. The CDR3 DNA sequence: TGTGCCAGCAGCCAGATCTACGAGCAGTACTTC. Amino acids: CASSQIYEQYF.

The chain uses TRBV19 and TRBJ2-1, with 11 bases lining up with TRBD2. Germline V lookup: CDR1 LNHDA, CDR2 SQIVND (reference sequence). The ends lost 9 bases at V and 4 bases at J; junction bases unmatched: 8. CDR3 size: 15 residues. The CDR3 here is CASTSGRGRYNEQFF. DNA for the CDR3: TGTGCCAGCACTAGCGGGAGAGGGAGATACAATGAGCAGTTCTTC.

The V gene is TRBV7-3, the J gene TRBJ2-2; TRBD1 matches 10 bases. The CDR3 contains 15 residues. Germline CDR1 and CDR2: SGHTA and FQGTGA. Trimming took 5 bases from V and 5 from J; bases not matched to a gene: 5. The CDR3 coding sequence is TGTGCCAGCAGCCAGACAGGGGGCGGGACCGGGGAGCTGTTTTTT. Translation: CASSQTGGGTGELFF. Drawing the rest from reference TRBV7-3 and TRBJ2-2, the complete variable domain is GAGVSQTPSNKVTEKGKYVELRCDPISGHTALYWYRQSLGQGPEFLIYFQGTGAADDSGLPNDRFFAVRPEGSVSTLKIQRTERGDSAVYLCASSQTGGGTGELFFGEGSRLTVL.

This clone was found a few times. Written as DNA, the CDR3 is TGCAGCGTTGAAGTAGCAGGGACTGAAGCTTTCTTT. Translating it yields CSVEVAGTEAFF. The rearrangement joins TRBV29-1 to TRBJ1-1; possibly TRBD1 for D (5 bases). Trimming left V 1 base short and J 5 bases short, with 8 bases between. The CDR3 contains 12 residues. CDR1 and CDR2 (germline): SQVTM, ANQGSEA.

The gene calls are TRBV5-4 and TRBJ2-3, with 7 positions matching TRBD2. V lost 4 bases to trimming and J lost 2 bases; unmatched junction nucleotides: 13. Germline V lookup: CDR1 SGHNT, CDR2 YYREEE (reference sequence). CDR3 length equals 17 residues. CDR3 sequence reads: CASSPGRARGFTDTQYF. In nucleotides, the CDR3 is TGTGCCAGCAGCCCTGGTCGTGCGCGGGGGTTCACAGATACGCAGTATTTT.

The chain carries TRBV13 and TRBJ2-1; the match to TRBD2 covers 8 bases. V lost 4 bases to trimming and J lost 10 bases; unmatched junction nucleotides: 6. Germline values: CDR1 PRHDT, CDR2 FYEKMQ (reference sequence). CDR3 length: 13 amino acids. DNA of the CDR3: TGTGCCAGCAGCTCCCGGGGGGGCTGGGAGCAGTTCTTC. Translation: CASSSRGGWEQFF.